Many counts were recorded for the clone carrying this T cell receptor (beta chain). Its target is unknown. PBMCs stored at -80 C, 2 million in total, were the source of the unsorted libraries. The making of cDNA relied on 5'RACE with 10-nucleotide random UMIs. TCRdb re-called the 5' RACE reads with MiXCR, one entry per CDR3 protein. Of some 66,000 distinct CDR3 sequences in the sample, under 5% were seen once. The CDR3 has 15 amino acids. The ends lost 2 bases at V and 3 bases at J; junction bases unmatched: 7. Germline values: CDR1 DFQATT, CDR2 SNEGSKA (reference sequence). This sample was taken from a study of neurological immune-mediated disorders. In the study overall: Multiple sclerosis patients numbered 34, with around 31 relapsing-remitting and 3 secondary progressive. Findings and limits, study-wide: The multiple sclerosis repertoire cluster was not associated with any clinical or MRI feature.

The chain recombines TRBV20-1 with TRBJ1-2; TRBD1 matches at 9 bases. The sequenced sample consisted of PBMCs. The clonotype originates from a man aged 25-45 years with multiple sclerosis. The CDR3 DNA is TGCAGTGCTAGACCCTCACAGGGGGCCGACTATGGCTACACCTTC. Its translation is CSARPSQGADYGYTF.